This entry is about one TCR beta chain. Its cognate antigen is unknown. Profiling relied on immunoSEQ multiplex PCR, and the TCRdb table lists in-frame clones only, not all of them. The table lists some 40,000 clones, more than 80% of them singletons. This entry belongs to a study of T cells in localized non-small cell lung cancer. General observations from the study: The tumor had only one region sequenced, so heterogeneity remains possible. Clonality peaked in uninvolved adjacent lung rather than tumor.

CDR3 size: 15 residues. CDR1 is MDHEN and CDR2 is SYDVKM in the germline V gene. The germline V and J ends were trimmed by 2 bases and 4 bases, with 14 bases remaining between them. The clonotype comes from an older female donor with stage I lung adenocarcinoma. This chain uses TRBV28 with TRBJ1-2, with D unresolved. Sequencing used peripheral blood, obtained before any cancer treatment. The CDR3, as DNA: TGTGCCAGCAGTTTAGGCGTAGTCTCCATCTATGGCTACACCTTC. Protein: CASSLGVVSIYGYTF.